This T cell receptor (beta chain) was recovered during a study of response to subunit inactivated influenza vaccine. MiXCR, run by TCRdb on the RT-PCR reads, gives a single entry per CDR3 protein. Seen here are about 700,000 distinct CDR3 sequences, over 11% observed once, and the top ten hold 6% to 7%. The CDR3 runs 15 residues. V lost 6 bases and J lost 8, with 23 bases in between. Germline V gene sequence: CDR1 DFQATT, CDR2 SNEGSKA (reference sequence). In this sample, this clonotype turned up a few times. The chain has TRBV20-1 and TRBJ2-1, with D possibly matching TRBD1 (5 bases). The specimen was PBMCs from blood, collected around 15 days before vaccination. The sequence derives from a man in his forties or fifties who received an inactivated influenza vaccine. CDR3 bases: TGCAGTGCCGCATCCGCGGCAGGGCTACTCGATGAGCAGTTCTTC. This codes for CSAASAAGLLDEQFF.